This is a list of T cell receptor beta chains from one sample in a study of T-cell memory formation after mild COVID-19. One entry per CDR3 protein results from TCRdb running MiXCR on the 5' RACE reads. The table includes under 200,000 distinct CDR3 sequences, roughly a third detected once. Sample: PBMCs or a T cell subset sorted from them (not recorded which). The source of these receptors is an adult woman who had mild COVID-19 (a few samples of this study predate the infection). Cell type and time point are not known. The CDR3 runs from the conserved cysteine through the conserved F or W. A D gene is named only where the DNA matches it firmly. Not all rows give a size; the values are once, few, many and, for expanded clones, a class.

D gene	clone size	CDR3 length	J gene	V gene	CDR3 protein	CDR3 DNA
-	few	16	TRBJ2-1	TRBV5-5	CASSLAIQVSYNEQFF	TGTGCCAGCAGCTTGGCCATACAGGTCTCCTACAATGAGCAGTTCTTC
-	-	15	TRBJ1-2	TRBV4-2	CASSPRQMGTGGYTF	TGTGCCAGCAGCCCCCGACAGATGGGGACGGGTGGCTACACCTTC
TRBD1	few	12	TRBJ2-7	TRBV29-1	CSVRTGSYEQYF	TGCAGCGTCCGGACAGGTTCCTACGAGCAGTACTTC
-	few	13	TRBJ2-5	TRBV9	CASSAGGAETQYF	TGTGCCAGCAGCGCTGGGGGAGCCGAGACCCAGTACTTC
-	-	15	TRBJ2-2	TRBV6-2/TRBV6-3	CASSYVRMGPGELFF	TGTGCCAGCAGTTATGTCAGGATGGGGCCCGGGGAGCTGTTTTTT
TRBD2	few	16	TRBJ2-1	TRBV3-1	CASSHSTSGARNEQFF	TGTGCCAGCAGCCACTCGACTAGCGGGGCTCGGAATGAGCAGTTCTTC
-	few	15	TRBJ2-2	TRBV12-3/TRBV12-4	CASSHKGQNTGELFF	TGTGCCAGCAGTCACAAAGGACAGAACACCGGGGAGCTGTTTTTT
-	-	12	TRBJ2-5	TRBV10-3	CAIGGNQETQYF	TGTGCCATCGGGGGGAACCAAGAGACCCAGTACTTC
TRBD2	-	17	TRBJ2-5	TRBV6-6	CASSYPEGLAGQETQYF	TGTGCCAGCAGTTACCCCGAGGGGTTAGCGGGACAAGAGACCCAGTACTTC
TRBD2	few	14	TRBJ2-1	TRBV6-5	CASSYLGLAGAMFF	TGTGCCAGCAGTTACTTGGGACTAGCGGGAGCAATGTTCTTC
TRBD1	few	17	TRBJ1-5	TRBV12-3/TRBV12-4	CASSPRSGTGGNQPQHF	TGTGCCAGCAGTCCCCGATCCGGGACAGGTGGCAATCAGCCCCAGCATTTT
TRBD1	few	14	TRBJ1-2	TRBV27	CASSFAWDRDGYTF	TGTGCCAGCAGTTTCGCCTGGGACAGGGACGGCTACACCTTC
-	-	14	TRBJ2-2	TRBV7-8	CASSSGVETGELFF	TGTGCCAGCAGCTCAGGGGTTGAGACCGGGGAGCTGTTTTTT